The 29 T cell receptor beta chains below come from one sample, sequenced in a study of cytomegalovirus exposure and HLA in healthy donors. The PCR was carried out with 60 Vbeta primers and 13 Jbeta primers. Sequencing used immunoSEQ multiplex PCR; TCRdb keeps in-frame clones, though not all of them. Altogether about 140,000 clones are present, 75% being singletons, with the ten largest covering 11%. Material: PBMCs. These receptors were taken from a man younger than 35 in good health and CMV-seropositive.

This chain connects TRBV5-4 to TRBJ1-2; D unresolved. From germline, CDR1 is SGHNT and CDR2 YYREEE (reference sequence). The V and J ends lost 0 bases and 8 bases respectively, with 11 bases between them. The CDR3 length is 13 residues. CDR3 bases: TGTGCCAGCAGCTTGGGGCGTTCGGGGGGCTACACCTTC. Amino acids: CASSLGRSGGYTF.

This chain links TRBV23-1 with TRBJ2-5, with D possibly being TRBD1 (6 bases). TRBV23-1 is an open reading frame whose function is uncertain. V lost 0 bases and J lost 0, with 14 bases in between. The CDR3 is made up of 17 amino acids. CDR3 nucleotides: TGCGCCAGCAGTCAATCCGGACAGTTTTCGTACCAAGAGACCCAGTACTTC. It is translated as CASSQSGQFSYQETQYF.

This clone was seen only once. The chain uses TRBV4-2 and TRBJ2-7, with 10 positions matching TRBD2. This CDR3 contains 19 residues. The V gene's germline CDR1 is LGHNA and CDR2 YNFKEQ. Trimming at V came to 3 bases and at J to 2 bases, leaving 16 bases not matched to a gene. CDR3 sequence: CASSQTTSGPEKYPYEQYF. In DNA form, the CDR3 reads TGTGCCAGCAGCCAGACGACTAGCGGGCCAGAGAAGTACCCCTACGAGCAGTACTTC.

V and J are TRBV28 and TRBJ1-5; D not certain. Germline V gene sequence: CDR1 MDHEN, CDR2 SYDVKM. V was trimmed by 6 bases and J by 5 bases, leaving 11 bases between them. The CDR3 is made up of 13 amino acids. For the CDR3, the DNA is TGTGCCAGCAGCCGCGCAAGATATCAGCCCCAGCATTTT. Protein product: CASSRARYQPQHF.

This chain connects TRBV29-1 to TRBJ1-1; 7 positions match TRBD1. The CDR3 extends over 14 amino acids. With V trimmed by 6 bases and J by 2 bases, 9 bases remained unmatched. CDR1 SQVTM and CDR2 ANQGSEA come from the germline V gene. CDR3 DNA: TGCAGCGTCGCCCAGGGGACAGCCAACACTGAAGCTTTCTTT. The encoded protein is CSVAQGTANTEAFF.

This clone was counted between two and nine times. J is TRBJ1-1 and V is TRBV5-1; 9 bases match TRBD1. In germline, CDR1 is SGHRS, CDR2 YFSETQ. The CDR3 totals 16 residues. The ends lost 4 bases at V and 1 base at J; junction bases unmatched: 8. CDR3 region: CASSVGDRATNTEAFF. In DNA, the CDR3 is TGCGCCAGCAGCGTGGGGGACAGGGCGACGAACACTGAAGCTTTCTTT. Full variable domain (outside the CDR3, taken from reference TRBV5-1 and TRBJ1-1): KAGVTQTPRYLIKTRGQQVTLSCSPISGHRSVSWYQQTPGQGLQFLFEYFSETQRNKGNFPGRFSGRQFSNSRSEMNVSTLELGDSALYLCASSVGDRATNTEAFFGQGTRLTVV.

This rearrangement joins TRBV20-1 to TRBJ2-7; unclear D gene. Germline CDR1 and CDR2: DFQATT and SNEGSKA (reference sequence). V was shortened by 6 bases and J by 9 bases, with 15 bases between the two germline ends. The CDR3 runs 11 residues. CDR3 in DNA: TGCAGTGCCGCCTTCTTAAACGGGCAGTACTTC. Translation gives CSAAFLNGQYF.

The J gene is TRBJ1-2, the V gene TRBV28; no clear D. The CDR3 covers 14 residues. CDR1 is MDHEN and CDR2 is SYDVKM in the germline V gene. V was pared by 1 base and J by 8 bases, with 14 bases between. CDR3 DNA: TGTGCCAGCAGTTTATTTAGAGTCCCCGGGGGCTACACCTTC. Translating it yields CASSLFRVPGGYTF.

This rearrangement joins TRBV2 to TRBJ2-1; tentatively, D is TRBD1 (5 bases). The CDR3 sequence is 15 residues long. Trimming shortened V by 2 bases and J by 1 base, and 9 bases separated the two germline ends. In germline, CDR1 is SNHLY, CDR2 FYNNEI. CDR3 in DNA: TGTGCCAGCAGTGAACAGGGTCTGTCCTACAATGAGCAGTTCTTC. Translation: CASSEQGLSYNEQFF.

The chain recombines TRBV5-5 with TRBJ2-3; D gene ambiguous. Trimming took 0 bases from V and 7 from J, leaving 9 bases between them. The CDR3 extends over 13 amino acids. In germline, CDR1 is SGHKS, CDR2 YYEKEE (reference sequence). This CDR3 reads CASSLASDNTQYF. CDR3 DNA: TGTGCCAGCAGCTTGGCGAGCGATAATACGCAGTATTTT. Together with reference TRBV5-5 and TRBJ2-3, the CDR3 gives the full variable domain: DAGVTQSPTHLIKTRGQQVTLRCSPISGHKSVSWYQQVLGQGPQFIFQYYEKEERGRGNFPDRFSARQFPNYSSELNVNALLLGDSALYLCASSLASDNTQYFGPGTRLTVL.

V and J are TRBV19 and TRBJ1-1, with D perhaps TRBD1 (6 bases). V lost 3 bases, J lost 1 base, and 15 bases lay in between. Germline loops: CDR1 LNHDA, CDR2 SQIVND (reference sequence). The CDR3 length is 16 residues. The CDR3 DNA reads as TGTGCCAGTAGTATTGTCGACGGGACAACGAACACTGAAGCTTTCTTT. Protein product: CASSIVDGTTNTEAFF.

The chain couples TRBV11-2 to TRBJ1-1; tentatively, D is TRBD1 (5 bases). Deletions cut 5 bases from V and 8 bases from J, with 12 bases between. Germline assignment: CDR1 SGHAT and CDR2 FQNNGV. This CDR3 comprises 12 residues. CDR3 sequence reads: CASSRTDREAFF. CDR3 nucleotides: TGTGCCAGCAGCCGAACCGACAGAGAAGCTTTCTTT.

The chain has TRBV28 and TRBJ1-2, with D maybe TRBD1 (5 bases). V shed 6 bases and J shed 8 bases, with 13 bases lying between them. The CDR3 covers 12 residues. Germline assignment: CDR1 MDHEN and CDR2 SYDVKM. This CDR3 is CASSQTARGYTF. CDR3 bases: TGTGCCAGCAGCCAGACAGCCAGGGGCTACACCTTC.

The chain has TRBV7-2 and TRBJ2-3; D unresolved. Germline CDR1 SGHTA, CDR2 FQGNSA. This CDR3 has 15 amino acids. Between the trimmed V and J ends, which lost 6 bases and 3 bases, there was a span of 16 bases. The CDR3 here is CASRPSRYETDTQYF. In nucleotides, the CDR3 is TGTGCCAGCAGACCCTCACGGTATGAAACAGATACGCAGTATTTT.

V is TRBV29-1 and J is TRBJ1-1; the D is unclear. This CDR3 is built from 13 residues. Germline values: CDR1 SQVTM, CDR2 ANQGSEA. V was shortened by 0 bases and J by 8 bases, with 13 bases between the two germline ends. DNA for the CDR3: TGCAGCGTTGAAGATCCGGGAGACGGGGAAGCTTTCTTT. As protein: CSVEDPGDGEAFF. The variable domain in full, with the rest retrieved from reference TRBV29-1 and TRBJ1-1, is SAVISQKPSRDICQRGTSLTIQCQVDSQVTMMFWYRQQPGQSLTLIATANQGSEATYESGFVIDKFPISRPNLTFSTLTVSNMSPEDSSIYLCSVEDPGDGEAFFGQGTRLTVV.

This clone was seen only a few times. The rearrangement joins TRBV7-9 to TRBJ2-7; 10 bases line up with TRBD2. The V gene end was trimmed by 6 bases and the J gene end by 2 bases; junction bases not matched to a gene: 13. This CDR3 region has 17 residues. Germline V gene lookup returns CDR1 SEHNR and CDR2 FQNEAQ (reference sequence). In nucleotides, the CDR3 is TGTGCCAGCAGTCCCGGGGGGGGGACTAGCGTAACCTACGAGCAGTACTTC. It specifies CASSPGGGTSVTYEQYF.

The chain combines TRBV28 with TRBJ2-7, with 13 bases that match TRBD2. The CDR3 has 16 residues. The V segment lost 7 bases and the J segment 2 bases; nucleotides outside the gene matches: 8. Germline loops: CDR1 MDHEN, CDR2 SYDVKM. CDR3 sequence: CASMGLAGSQPYEQYF. The CDR3 bases are TGTGCCAGCATGGGACTAGCGGGAAGTCAGCCCTACGAGCAGTACTTC.

Concerning this clone: Other DNA sequences in this sample translate to the same CDR3. The chain recombines TRBV9 with TRBJ2-7; 7 bases agree with TRBD2. The germline CDR1 and CDR2 sequences are SGDLS and YYNGEE. Trimming cost V 0 bases and J 3 bases; bases outside gene matches: 3. The CDR3 extends over 14 amino acids. This chain's CDR3 is CASSVGLASYEQYF. Here the CDR3 DNA reads TGTGCCAGCAGCGTAGGACTAGCTAGCTACGAGCAGTACTTC.

CDR3 sequence: CASSLSSPAGETQYF. Written as DNA, the CDR3 is TGTGCCAGCAGCTTATCTAGTCCAGCGGGGGAGACCCAGTACTTC. This rearrangement joins TRBV7-3 to TRBJ2-5; TRBD2 matches 7 bases. V gave up 2 bases and J gave up 5 bases; unmatched junction bases: 8. This CDR3 is built from 15 residues. Germline V gene sequence: CDR1 SGHTA, CDR2 FQGTGA.

This rearrangement joins TRBV9 to TRBJ2-1, with 9 bases matching TRBD1. J gave up 5 bases and V 0 bases, and 6 bases lay outside the gene matches. CDR3 length: 16 amino acids. CDR1 is SGDLS and CDR2 is YYNGEE in the germline V gene. This CDR3 reads CASSVVGTGSHNEQFF. CDR3 bases: TGTGCCAGCAGCGTAGTTGGGACAGGGTCTCACAATGAGCAGTTCTTC.

V gene TRBV6-1 combines with J gene TRBJ2-1, with 8 bases aligning to TRBD2. The V and J ends lost 6 bases and 4 bases, in that order; junction bases with no gene match: 5. Per germline, CDR1 MNHNS and CDR2 SASEGT. The CDR3 is 14 amino acids. The CDR3 protein is CASRGTRTYNEQFF. The CDR3 DNA sequence: TGTGCCAGCAGAGGGACTAGGACTTACAATGAGCAGTTCTTC.

The genes are TRBV11-1 and TRBJ2-2; D is uncertain. Trimming stripped 5 bases from V and 0 bases from J, with 19 bases between. CDR3 size: 18 residues. Germline V lookup: CDR1 SGHAT, CDR2 FQDESV (reference sequence). The CDR3 DNA is TGTGCCAGCAGCCCCCAGATCCCCTCATCTTCGAACACCGGGGAGCTGTTTTTT. This encodes CASSPQIPSSSNTGELFF.

V and J are TRBV5-1 and TRBJ1-1, with 8 bases matching TRBD1. There are 13 residues in the CDR3. Germline V gives CDR1 SGHRS, CDR2 YFSETQ. Germline trimming cut 4 bases from V and 4 bases from J; bases unmatched to any gene: 3. The CDR3 region is CASSPGQGTEAFF. CDR3 in DNA: TGCGCCAGCAGCCCAGGACAGGGCACTGAAGCTTTCTTT.

This chain uses TRBV28 with TRBJ2-1, with TRBD2 as a possible D gene (5 bases). The CDR3 extends over 14 amino acids. Per germline, CDR1 MDHEN and CDR2 SYDVKM. V lost 5 bases to trimming and J lost 2 bases, with 10 bases between them. DNA for the CDR3: TGTGCCAGCAGTCGGGAAACAGCCTACAATGAGCAGTTCTTC. Amino acid sequence: CASSRETAYNEQFF.

V usage is TRBV28 and J usage is TRBJ1-2; a weak D match, TRBD1 (6 bases). The V end lost 5 bases, the J end lost 8 bases, and 18 bases lay between the germline ends. The CDR3 sequence is 14 residues long. The germline V gene has CDR1 MDHEN and CDR2 SYDVKM. The CDR3 sequence: CASSQTHPRGGYTF. The CDR3 DNA reads TGTGCCAGCAGTCAAACCCATCCCAGGGGAGGCTACACCTTC.

This chain links TRBV9 with TRBJ2-3; 10 bases match TRBD2. The CDR3 loop spans 16 amino acids. V dropped 5 bases and J dropped 1; count of bases not matched to a gene: 7. Germline V gene sequence: CDR1 SGDLS, CDR2 YYNGEE. The CDR3 DNA is TGTGCCAGCAGTGTTTCGACTAGCGGGCGCACAGATACGCAGTATTTT. It specifies CASSVSTSGRTDTQYF.

V gene TRBV14 combines with J gene TRBJ2-3; TRBD2 matches at 7 bases. CDR3 length: 14 amino acids. CDR1 SGHDN and CDR2 FVKESK come from the germline V gene. J lost 6 bases, V lost 1 base, and 4 bases had no gene match. CDR3 amino acids: CASSQAGGRDTQYF. The CDR3 nucleotides read TGTGCCAGCAGCCAAGCGGGAGGTAGGGATACGCAGTATTTT.

The rearrangement uses TRBV6-5 and TRBJ2-7; 9 positions agree with TRBD1. The CDR3 is made up of 13 amino acids. Germline V CDR1 and CDR2: MNHEY, SVGAGI. Unmatched junction bases numbered 6, after V lost 6 bases and J lost 6 bases. CDR3 DNA sequence: TGTGCCAGCAGACAGGGGGCAATTTCCGAGCAGTACTTC. Amino acid sequence: CASRQGAISEQYF.

The CDR3 DNA reads TGTGCCAGCAGTGAACGCGGGAGTTTCAACAATGAGCAGTTCTTC. Translating gives CASSERGSFNNEQFF. This chain connects TRBV2 to TRBJ2-1; 7 nucleotides agree with TRBD2. Germline V gene lookup returns CDR1 SNHLY and CDR2 FYNNEI. V shed 2 bases and J 5 bases; nucleotides not matched to a gene: 6. The CDR3 loop spans 15 amino acids. Complete variable domain (other parts from reference TRBV2 and TRBJ2-1): EPEVTQTPSHQVTQMGQEVILRCVPISNHLYFYWYRQILGQKVEFLVSFYNNEISEKSEIFDDQFSVERPDGSNFTLKIRSTKLEDSAMYFCASSERGSFNNEQFFGPGTRLTVL.